This TCR beta chain is from a study of control samples from healthy donors and cancer patients. Assay used: immunoSEQ multiplex PCR; TCRdb lists only in-frame clones, some missing. Among 150,000 or so clones listed, approximately 90% were seen once. V was clipped by 6 bases and J by 5 bases, with 11 bases between them. Looked up from germline, CDR1 is MDHEN and CDR2 is SYDVKM. This CDR3 contains 13 residues. This chain joins TRBV28 and TRBJ1-5; no clear D gene. The material sequenced was blood. The receptor's source is a woman under 40 in good health. Here the CDR3 reads CASSRNTDQPQHF. For the CDR3, the DNA is TGTGCCAGCAGCAGGAATACTGATCAGCCCCAGCATTTT. Supplemented by reference TRBV28 and TRBJ1-5, the full variable domain reads DVKVTQSSRYLVKRTGEKVFLECVQDMDHENMFWYRQDPGLGLRLIYFSYDVKMKEKGDIPEGYSVSREKKERFSLILESASTNQTSMYLCASSRNTDQPQHFGDGTRLSIL.